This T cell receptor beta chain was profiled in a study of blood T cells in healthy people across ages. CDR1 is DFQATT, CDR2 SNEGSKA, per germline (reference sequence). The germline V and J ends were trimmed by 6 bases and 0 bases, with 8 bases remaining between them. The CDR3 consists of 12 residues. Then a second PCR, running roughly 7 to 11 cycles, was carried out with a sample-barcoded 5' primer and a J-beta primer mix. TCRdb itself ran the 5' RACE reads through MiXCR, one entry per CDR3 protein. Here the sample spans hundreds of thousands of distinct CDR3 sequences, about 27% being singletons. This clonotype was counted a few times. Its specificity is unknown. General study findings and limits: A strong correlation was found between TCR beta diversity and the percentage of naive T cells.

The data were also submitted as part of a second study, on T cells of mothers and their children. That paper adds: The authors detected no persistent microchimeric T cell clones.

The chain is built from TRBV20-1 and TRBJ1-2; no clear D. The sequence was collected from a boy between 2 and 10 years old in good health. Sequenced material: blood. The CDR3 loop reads CSASLANYGYTF. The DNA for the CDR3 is TGCAGTGCCTCCTTAGCTAACTATGGCTACACCTTC.